This TCR beta chain was sequenced during a study of blood T cell repertoires in COVID-19 (dated by TCRdb to the early 2020s). Study-wide context: Collaborator samples came from the United States, Italy and Spain and covered acute and convalescent phases of COVID-19. Subjects who had been exposed to COVID-19, were actively infected with it, or had recovered from it provided the deeply sampled blood TCRbeta repertoires that made up the dataset. Samples were obtained from the ongoing ImmuneRACE study (first 160 participants) and from 1,200 or so subjects provided by 6 global collaborators. The repertoires were released in a freely available public database meant as a resource for research on the immune response to SARS-CoV-2. The sample metadata nearly always contained a de-identified subject ID, COVID-19 status, age in years and sex. The prospective study material was composed of cDNA or gDNA derived from T cells, B-cell-depleted T cells, or PBMCs. Where available, HLA class I and class II types were obtained from metadata supplied by the sample provider rather than from assay-based typing. Broader findings and caveats from the paper: Clinical and demographic metadata were provided uncurated, with the amount varying by source and participant.

TCRbeta CDR3 regions were amplified from genomic DNA using the immunoSEQ Assay, a bias-controlled multiplex PCR. The study's processing was this. Within the assay, amplification of reference gene primers was used to estimate how many nucleated cells each sample contained. To quantify the absolute abundance of each unique TCRbeta CDR3 rearrangement, sequence reads were collapsed and filtered. For each sample, productive Simpson clonality was calculated as the square root of Simpson's diversity index over productive rearrangements. The immuneACCESS repertoire file appears here via TCRdb, limited to in-frame rearrangements. These files lack a portion of the clones; in checked studies, under half of the deficit traces to unresolved V genes, and the cause of the others is not known. V and J calls and clone size come straight from that table; D and trimming were deduced from the DNA. The sample table shows over 100,000 clones, and roughly nine tenths are seen once. In total, the top ten clones hold about an eighth of the sample.

As regards this clone: The antigen this receptor binds is unknown. Base qualities are not at hand, and no much larger clone is one base apart.

At one collaborating source in Seattle, patients were enrolled during active infection and were followed longitudinally through the course of disease. Each collaborating institution followed its own protocols to collect whole blood in K2EDTA tubes. For TCRbeta analysis, collaborators shipped samples in one of three forms: frozen whole blood, isolated PBMCs, or DNA extracted from either of those sample types. CDR1 and CDR2 are drawn from the germline V gene: SGHRS, YFSETQ. The CDR3 has 14 amino acids, counting the end cysteine and phenylalanine. Solely the CDR3 DNA is kept, with 42 bases framed from the first base. Trimming removed 7 bases from V and 7 bases from J; the gene matches leave 12 bases unexplained.

The source is a woman in her 70s with COVID-19, enrolled during active disease. Recombination linked TRBV5-1 to TRBJ1-2, and 8 junction bases match TRBD1. The sample consisted of peripheral blood. Here is the DNA: TGCGCCAGCTCGGAGACGACAGGGGCGGGTGGCTACACCTTC. The translation is CASSETTGAGGYTF.